This T cell receptor beta chain was retrieved from a study of blood T cell repertoires in COVID-19. Original handling: For nucleated cells, counts were estimated from reference gene primer amplification. Repertoires were generated with immunoSEQ multiplex PCR, while TCRdb's copy carries only in-frame clones and drops some. The D gene and trimming were derived from the DNA, and the V and J assignments and clone size from that table. The data show some 250,000 clones, about 83% seen once. CDR1 and CDR2 from the germline V gene are MNHEY and SVGAGI. The length of the CDR3 is 12 residues. V lost 7 bases and J lost 0, with 7 bases in between.

The sequenced material came from peripheral blood. The chain is built from TRBV6-5 and TRBJ2-7, with D maybe TRBD2 (5 bases). The TCR sequence derives from a man older than 75 with acute or convalescent COVID-19. CDR3 region: CASMRASYEQYF. The CDR3 region has the DNA TGTGCCAGCATGCGGGCCTCCTACGAGCAGTACTTC.